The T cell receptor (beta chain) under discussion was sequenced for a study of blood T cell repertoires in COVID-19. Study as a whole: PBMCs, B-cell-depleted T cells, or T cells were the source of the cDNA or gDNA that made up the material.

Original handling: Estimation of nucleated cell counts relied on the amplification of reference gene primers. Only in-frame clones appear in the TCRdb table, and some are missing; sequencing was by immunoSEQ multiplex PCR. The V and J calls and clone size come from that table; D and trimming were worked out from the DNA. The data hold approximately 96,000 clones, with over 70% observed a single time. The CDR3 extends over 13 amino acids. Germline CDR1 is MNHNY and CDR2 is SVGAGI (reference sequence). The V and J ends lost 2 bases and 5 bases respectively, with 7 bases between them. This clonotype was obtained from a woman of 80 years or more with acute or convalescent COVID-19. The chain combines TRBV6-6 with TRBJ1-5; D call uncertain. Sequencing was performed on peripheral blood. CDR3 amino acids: CASSYAKDQPQHF. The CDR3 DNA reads TGTGCCAGCAGTTACGCGAAAGATCAGCCCCAGCATTTT.